This TCR beta chain was sequenced for a study of T cells in Graves' hyperthyroidism and ophthalmopathy. Regarding the study as a whole: Patients with ophthalmopathy were separated from those with stable hyperthyroidism by a 13 V-J model.

From RNA transcripts, TCR beta CDR3 regions were amplified. An initial round of RT-PCR targeting the TCR CDR3 relied on the HTBI primer set. TCRdb called the multiplex PCR reads again in MiXCR, with one record for every CDR3 protein. This sample has 410,000 or so distinct CDR3 sequences, with around 15% found just once. Uncontrolled infection, other autoimmune disease, pregnancy or lactation excluded patients. Orbital computed tomography and thyroid ultrasound, together with serum TRAb and thyroxine and clinical symptoms, were used for diagnoses. This sample holds PBMCs from 10 ml fresh peripheral blood. In this sample, this clonotype turned up many times. Its target is not known. The sequence derives from a man younger than 35 with Graves' ophthalmopathy. Sequencing input: blood.

The CDR3 coding sequence is TGTGCCAGCAGCTTGGTCGGGGGGACAGGGAGGCACCTTCCCACTGAAGCTTTCTTT. Amino acids: CASSLVGGTGRHLPTEAFF. This chain joins TRBV5-6 and TRBJ1-1; 9 nucleotides agree with TRBD1. V was clipped by 0 bases and J by 4 bases; unmatched bases: 16. CDR3 length: 19 amino acids. Germline V CDR1 and CDR2: SGHDT, YYEEEE.